This T cell receptor beta chain came from a study of T cell responses to AZD1222 COVID-19 vaccine. Study findings and constraints: Most donors were white British and more were female, and clonal diversity was possibly underestimated. Across spike, vaccine-associated CD4 TCRs were found, dominant at 160-218 and 743-854.

This CDR3 has 13 amino acids. Germline V lookup: CDR1 MNHEY, CDR2 SVGAGI. V gave up 7 bases and J gave up 7 bases; unmatched junction bases: 9. This table comes from immunoSEQ multiplex PCR, and its TCRdb copy is limited to in-frame clones, with some not included. The sample shows some 140,000 clones, more than 85% of them seen only once. To note about this clone: What it binds is not known.

The chain couples TRBV6-5 to TRBJ1-2; 7 positions agree with TRBD1. This material consisted of peripheral blood, taken on day 0 of AZD1222 vaccination. The receptor comes from an adult in good health. DNA of the CDR3: TGTGCCAGCACCGACAGGGCCATTGGTGGCTACACCTTC. Its protein product is CASTDRAIGGYTF.